One sample yielded the 5 T cell receptor beta chains listed below, sequenced in a study of ipilimumab plus nivolumab after autologous stem cell transplantation. The table came from immunoSEQ multiplex PCR; TCRdb's copy has only in-frame clones and leaves some out. This table has about 15,000 clones, approximately 75% appearing once. The sample in question was PBMCs, obtained in a trial of ipilimumab plus nivolumab as post-transplant consolidation. These receptors were taken from a male donor with primary mediastinal lymphoma.

The chain has TRBV4-1 and TRBJ2-3, with D possibly matching TRBD1 (5 bases). This CDR3 comprises 15 residues. Trimming removed 5 bases from V and 0 bases from J, with 12 bases in between. Germline V gene sequence: CDR1 MGHRA, CDR2 YSYEKL. CDR3 loop: CASSDLRGSTDTQYF. The CDR3 coding sequence is TGCGCCAGCAGCGACTTAAGGGGTAGCACAGATACGCAGTATTTT.

This clone occurred a few times. The DNA for the CDR3 is TGTGCCAGCAGCTTCCGGGACTACGGAAACACCATATATTTT. It translates to CASSFRDYGNTIYF. This chain joins TRBV7-8 and TRBJ1-3, with D maybe TRBD1 (5 bases). The V gene's germline CDR1 is SGHVS and CDR2 FQNEAQ. Between the trimmed V and J ends, which lost 3 bases and 4 bases, there was a span of 10 bases. This CDR3 has 14 residues.

The chain couples TRBV5-6 to TRBJ1-2; D call uncertain. The CDR3 extends over 13 amino acids. The V and J ends lost 0 bases and 4 bases respectively, with 7 bases between them. Germline CDR1 reads SGHDT; CDR2 reads YYEEEE. CDR3 nucleotide sequence: TGTGCCAGCAGCTTGGAAGTGATCTATGGCTACACCTTC. It codes for CASSLEVIYGYTF.

V gene TRBV7-9 combines with J gene TRBJ1-5; D uncertain. Germline V gene data show CDR1 as SEHNR and CDR2 as FQNEAQ (reference sequence). V was shortened by 1 base and J by 4 bases, with 8 bases between the two germline ends. CDR3 length equals 14 residues. The CDR3 nucleotides read TGTGCCAGCAGCTTAGAGGGTGGGAATCAGCCCCAGCATTTT. Its translation is CASSLEGGNQPQHF.

The chain combines TRBV4-2 with TRBJ1-1, with a weak D call TRBD1 (6 bases). V was cut by 0 bases and J by 3 bases, with 11 bases left in between. This CDR3 comprises 15 residues. From germline, CDR1 is LGHNA and CDR2 YNFKEQ. The CDR3 DNA sequence: TGTGCCAGCAGCCAAGAAGCGGGGGGCGACACTGAAGCTTTCTTT. This translates into CASSQEAGGDTEAFF.